This entry features one TCR beta chain sequence. What it binds is not known. Trimming at V came to 4 bases and at J to 5 bases, leaving 13 bases not matched to a gene. The CDR3 contains 16 residues. Germline V gene lookup returns CDR1 MDHEN and CDR2 SYDVKM. This sample is drawn from a study of shared clonotypes between healthy human individuals. Study at large: Each donor had three CD4 naive, three CD4 memory, two CD8 naive and one CD8 memory plate. Whole-study results and caveats: Sorted-subset sequencing was shown by rarefaction to be incomplete despite large depth. Clonotype sharing across a handful of donors was observed for around 5% of naive CD4 clonotypes. Some clonotypes were shared by all four sorted-subset donors, while others were not shared. The non-shared ones had lower generation probabilities than the shared ones.

The method was immunoSEQ multiplex PCR; TCRdb's version includes in-frame clones alone and lacks a portion of them. Of about 2.4 million clones detected, around nine tenths appear once; the ten largest clones hold roughly 0.15%. The sequencing input was naive CD4+ T cells sorted from blood. Subset defined: CD45RA+ positively selected. The chain has TRBV28 and TRBJ1-1, with 7 bases lining up with TRBD1. This TCR was sampled from a man aged 18 to 30 in good health. The CDR3 is CASSSASKGADTEAFF. CDR3 DNA sequence: TGTGCCAGCAGTTCGGCGTCAAAGGGGGCGGATACTGAAGCTTTCTTT.